The T cell receptor beta chain under discussion was sequenced for a study of T-cell memory formation after mild COVID-19. Findings and caveats of the study: Clones from the second wave (peaking day 37) had unconfirmed SARS-CoV-2 specificity.

The CDR3 totals 14 residues. V shed 3 bases and J 4 bases; nucleotides not matched to a gene: 5. Per germline, CDR1 DFQATT and CDR2 SNEGSKA (reference sequence). Using constant-segment primers, 5'RACE produced TCR alpha and TCR beta cDNA libraries carrying sample barcodes and UMIs. TCRdb reprocessed the 5' RACE reads via MiXCR and lists one record per CDR3 protein. In the table there are around 300,000 distinct CDR3 sequences, 13% to 15% of which are singletons. This clonotype was detected a few times. Its antigen is not identified. Material: PBMCs or a T cell subset sorted from them (not recorded which). The rearrangement links TRBV20-1 to TRBJ2-3; 9 bases agree with TRBD2. This clonotype originated in a man aged 18 to 29 who had mild COVID-19 (a few samples of this study predate the infection). Cell type and time point are not known. The CDR3 reads CSARGGLASDTQYF. CDR3 nucleotide sequence: TGCAGTGCTAGGGGGGGACTAGCCTCAGATACGCAGTATTTT.